The source of this TCR beta chain is a study of CD8+ T cells in alopecia areata. About the study: Tofacitinib administration to treated patients was oral, at 5 to 10 mg twice daily.

Treatment indicated: oral pan-JAK inhibitor, 5-10 mg twice daily. V was cut by 5 bases and J by 2 bases, with 13 bases left in between. The CDR3 is made up of 15 amino acids. CDR1 and CDR2 from the germline V gene are LNHNV and YYDKDF (reference sequence). Study-level findings and limits: Patients displayed less clarity in TCR sharing than mice, a finding possibly related to HLA.

On this clone: Its antigen is undetermined.

Sequencing relied on a cDNA template that was reverse transcribed from extracted RNA. Sequencing was performed with immunoSEQ multiplex PCR; in TCRdb, only in-frame clones are kept and a portion is missing. The sample has around 300,000 clones, over 45% seen once. V usage is TRBV15 and J usage is TRBJ1-5, with D tentatively TRBD1 (5 bases). This receptor was taken from a human donor with alopecia areata. The starting material was CD4+ T cells sorted from blood, obtained at approximately week 51, from a patient treated with tofacitinib. This CDR3 reads CATSATGDGNQPQHF. The CDR3, as DNA: TGTGCCACCAGCGCTACAGGTGACGGCAATCAGCCCCAGCATTTT. The entire variable domain, with the rest obtained from reference TRBV15 and TRBJ1-5, is as follows: DAMVIQNPRYQVTQFGKPVTLSCSQTLNHNVMYWYQQKSSQAPKLLFHYYDKDFNNEADTPDNFQSRRPNTSFCFLDIRSPGLGDTAMYLCATSATGDGNQPQHFGDGTRLSIL.